This T cell receptor beta chain was identified in a study of cytomegalovirus exposure and HLA in healthy donors. Trimming took off 3 bases at V and 5 bases at J, with 17 bases between the two ends. CDR1 LGHNA and CDR2 YSLEER come from the germline V gene. The CDR3 spans 15 residues. This clone was detected once. With 60 Vbeta and 13 Jbeta primers, the PCR was carried out. TCRdb's table, derived via immunoSEQ multiplex PCR, lists solely in-frame clones and lacks some. The data hold about 120,000 clones, with about four fifths observed a single time. The TCR was taken from a man aged 30 to 45 in good health and CMV-seropositive. The chain is built from TRBV4-3 and TRBJ2-7; D is perhaps TRBD1 (6 bases). Material for sequencing was PBMCs. The CDR3, as DNA: TGCGCCAGCAGCCATGACAGGTCGAGGTTCAACGAGCAGTACTTC. Translated: CASSHDRSRFNEQYF.